The rows below give T cell receptor beta chains drawn from one sample of a study of CD8 T cells in ankylosing spondylitis. MiXCR, applied by TCRdb to the 5' RACE reads, yields one record per CDR3 protein. The sample lists around 330,000 distinct CDR3 sequences; approximately 10% were seen once. The sequenced sample consisted of blood, either unsorted or a sorted T cell fraction (not recorded which). The receptor set was obtained from a female donor with ankylosing spondylitis or in good health (not recorded which). The CDR3 runs from the conserved cysteine through the conserved F or W. The D gene is left open where the match is weak. Clone sizes are given selectively: once, few, many, or a class where the clone is expanded.

many	-	TRBV20-1	TRBJ2-5	TGCAGTGCTAGAGTTAGGGGGAGGGAGACCCAGTACTTC	CSARVRGRETQYF
-	-	TRBV10-1	TRBJ2-7	TGCGCCAGCAGTGATTCCCCCTCCGGAGGCTCCTACGAGCAGTACTTC	CASSDSPSGGSYEQYF
few	-	TRBV3-1	TRBJ2-2	TGTGCCAGCAGCGGCTCTAGGTTGGCGAACACCGGGGAGCTGTTTTTT	CASSGSRLANTGELFF
many	-	TRBV15	TRBJ1-1	TGTGCCACCAGTCTCGGACAGAACACTGAAGCTTTCTTT	CATSLGQNTEAFF
-	TRBD2	TRBV7-9	TRBJ2-5	TGTGCCAGCAGCTTAGTTGGCGGGAGTGGGGAGACCCAGTACTTC	CASSLVGGSGETQYF
few	-	TRBV28	TRBJ1-6	TGTGCCAGCAGTTTGGGAGGACACCCGAGCTCCTATAATTCACCCCTCCACTTT	CASSLGGHPSSYNSPLHF
many	TRBD2	TRBV10-3	TRBJ2-7	TGTGCCACATCTGTTAGCGGGACGCCCTACGAGCAGTACTTC	CATSVSGTPYEQYF
-	-	TRBV10-3	TRBJ1-3	TGTGCCACCGTATCCTCTGGAAACACCATATATTTT	CATVSSGNTIYF
many	-	TRBV12-3/TRBV12-4	TRBJ1-1	TGTGCCAGCAGGTTCCGGGGACATTCTGTTGAAGCTTTCTTT	CASRFRGHSVEAFF
many	-	TRBV5-1	TRBJ1-6	TGCGCCAGCAGCTTGGACGGAGTTACACCCCTCCACTTT	CASSLDGVTPLHF
-	TRBD2	TRBV5-1	TRBJ2-3	TGCGCCAGCAGCTTCGCTAGCGGGGGGCCTAGCACAGATACGCAGTATTTT	CASSFASGGPSTDTQYF
many	-	TRBV7-2	TRBJ1-3	TGTGCCAGCAGCTTAGGGACAACTGGAAACACCATATATTTT	CASSLGTTGNTIYF
many	-	TRBV7-8	TRBJ2-3	TGTGCCAGCAGCTCACTCCAAGGGAGCACAGATACGCAGTATTTT	CASSSLQGSTDTQYF
many	TRBD2	TRBV20-1	TRBJ2-7	TGCAGTGCTAGGACTAGCGGTGCCTACGAGCAGTACTTC	CSARTSGAYEQYF
many	-	TRBV10-3	TRBJ1-5	TGTGCCATCAGCTCCTCCCCCGACTTAAGCAATCAGCCCCAGCATTTT	CAISSSPDLSNQPQHF
many	TRBD1	TRBV5-1	TRBJ2-1	TGCGCCAGCGGGACAGGTTCCTACAATGAGCAGTTCTTC	CASGTGSYNEQFF
many	-	TRBV19	TRBJ2-3	TGTGCCAGTAGTACGGTGGCAGATACGCAGTATTTT	CASSTVADTQYF
many	-	TRBV5-1	TRBJ2-3	TGCGCCAGCAGCTTGGGCGGTCTACGCACAGATACGCAGTATTTT	CASSLGGLRTDTQYF
many	TRBD2	TRBV4-2	TRBJ2-1	TGTGCCAGCAGAAGAAGTGGGGGTCATCAGCGGGAGGGAAATGAGCAGTTCTTC	CASRRSGGHQREGNEQFF
few	TRBD1	TRBV4-2	TRBJ2-1	TGTGCCAGCAGCCTCCGGAGGACAGGGGTCATACACAATGAGCAGTTCTTC	CASSLRRTGVIHNEQFF
many	-	TRBV29-1	TRBJ1-3	TGCAACCGGGCGGAGTCCTTCCATACCCTCTCTGGAAACACCATATATTTT	CNRAESFHTLSGNTIYF
many	-	TRBV7-6	TRBJ2-1	TGTGCCAGCAGAAGGACAGAATGGAATGTAAATGAGCAGTTCTTC	CASRRTEWNVNEQFF
many	TRBD1	TRBV5-1	TRBJ2-4	TGCGCCAGCAGCCCGGGACAGAGTAAAAACATTCAGTACTTC	CASSPGQSKNIQYF
few	TRBD1	TRBV5-4	TRBJ2-5	TGTGCCAGCAGCACGGGACAGAACCAACGGACCCAGTACTTC	CASSTGQNQRTQYF
-	-	TRBV15	TRBJ2-2	TGTGCCACCAGCAGAGATCTGGGTATCACCGGGGAGCTGTTTTTT	CATSRDLGITGELFF
many	-	TRBV6-2/TRBV6-3	TRBJ1-5	TGTGCCAGCAGTTACCGAGGGATCCGGGACCCAAATCAGCCCCAGCATTTT	CASSYRGIRDPNQPQHF
few	-	TRBV29-1	TRBJ2-1	TGCAGCGTTGAAGGAGAGATCCGCTCCTACAATGAGCAGTTCTTC	CSVEGEIRSYNEQFF
many	-	TRBV20-1	TRBJ2-2	TGCAGTGCTAGAGATCATGGGGCTTCCGGGGAGCTGTTTTTT	CSARDHGASGELFF
-	TRBD1	TRBV5-1	TRBJ2-1	TGCGCCAGCAGCCCAACGGGACAGGGTAACAATGAGCAGTTCTTC	CASSPTGQGNNEQFF
-	TRBD2	TRBV20-1	TRBJ2-5	TGCAGTGCTCCCGGGGAGGGCCCCGAGACCCAGTACTTC	CSAPGEGPETQYF
many	-	TRBV15	TRBJ1-2	TGTGCCACCAGCAGAGATAAGATGCAGGTTGCCTATGGCTACACCTTC	CATSRDKMQVAYGYTF
few	-	TRBV21-1	TRBJ2-2	TGTGCCAGCAGCAAAGGTTGGGCACACACCGGGGAGCTGTTTTTT	CASSKGWAHTGELFF
few	TRBD1	TRBV20-1	TRBJ2-7	TGCAGTGCCTCCCCGGGACAGACGTCCTACGAGCAGTACTTC	CSASPGQTSYEQYF
-	-	TRBV20-1	TRBJ2-7	TGCAGTGCTAGAGATATAGCAGGACGCGAGCAGTACTTC	CSARDIAGREQYF
few	-	TRBV28	TRBJ2-5	TGTGCCAGCAGCCCCCCAGGGAAACAAGAGACCCAGTACTTC	CASSPPGKQETQYF
many	-	TRBV20-1	TRBJ2-2	TGCAGTGCTAGCCGATCAGGGCCAACCGGGGAGCTGTTTTTT	CSASRSGPTGELFF
many	-	TRBV20-1	TRBJ2-1	TGCAGTGAGAAGGGTAGGGGGATCAATGAGCAGTTCTTC	CSEKGRGINEQFF
few	TRBD2	TRBV5-6	TRBJ2-1	TGTGCCAGCAGCTTAAAGTCCCGGGGACTAGTCCTAAATGAGCAGTTCTTC	CASSLKSRGLVLNEQFF
few	-	TRBV24-1	TRBJ2-4	TGTGCCACCAGTGGGGGGGCTGGTGCCAAAAACATTCAGTACTTC	CATSGGAGAKNIQYF
many	-	TRBV5-6	TRBJ2-2	TGTGCCAGCAGCTTAATGACCAGGCTCACTGCCGGGGAGCTGTTTTTT	CASSLMTRLTAGELFF
many	TRBD1	TRBV5-1	TRBJ1-2	TGCGCCAGCAGCGAGGGACAGCCGGAAATTAATGGCTACACCTTC	CASSEGQPEINGYTF
many	-	TRBV20-1	TRBJ2-3	TGCAGTGGACGGGTCACAGATACGCAGTATTTT	CSGRVTDTQYF
-	-	TRBV4-3	TRBJ2-2	TGCGCCAGCAGCCACAGTATTACCGGGGAGCTGTTTTTT	CASSHSITGELFF
many	TRBD1	TRBV7-3	TRBJ1-5	TGTGCCAGCAGCCCACTCCCGGGACAGCGTACCGCTTATAGCAATCAGCCCCAGCATTTT	CASSPLPGQRTAYSNQPQHF
many	-	TRBV5-1	TRBJ2-1	TGCGCCAGCAGCTTGGTGGTGGGTGCCTACAATGAGCAGTTCTTC	CASSLVVGAYNEQFF
few	-	TRBV6-5	TRBJ1-5	TGTGCCAGCAGTTACTCCCCGCGAGGGAACTATAGCAATCAGCCCCAGCATTTT	CASSYSPRGNYSNQPQHF
many	-	TRBV4-1	TRBJ2-1	TGCGCCAGCAGCCAAGATCTGGCTTGGGGGGGGCTTCTCAATGAGCAGTTCTTC	CASSQDLAWGGLLNEQFF
many	TRBD1	TRBV7-2	TRBJ2-1	TGTGCCAGCAGCTTACGGGACAGGTCCTACAATGAGCAGTTCTTC	CASSLRDRSYNEQFF
few	TRBD1	TRBV15	TRBJ1-1	TGTGCCACCAGCAGAGAAGGGACAGGGGGCTTGAGGACTGAAGCTTTCTTT	CATSREGTGGLRTEAFF
once	-	TRBV6-2/TRBV6-3	TRBJ2-2	TGTGCCAGCAGAACGGAACAGATAAACACCGGGGAGCTGTTTTTT	CASRTEQINTGELFF
many	TRBD2	TRBV27	TRBJ2-2	TGTGCCAGCAGTGGGGAGAGCGGGAGAAACACCGGGGAGCTGTTTTTT	CASSGESGRNTGELFF
few	TRBD1	TRBV3-1	TRBJ1-1	TGTGCCAGCAGCCAGACGACAGGGCACACTGAAGCTTTCTTT	CASSQTTGHTEAFF
many	-	TRBV12-3/TRBV12-4	TRBJ2-7	TGTGCCAGCAGTGCGGGACGGACCTACGAGCAGTACTTC	CASSAGRTYEQYF
many	-	TRBV5-5	TRBJ2-2	TGTGCCAGCAGCTTGACAGGGTTTACCACCGGGGAGCTGTTTTTT	CASSLTGFTTGELFF
many	-	TRBV7-2	TRBJ2-7	TGTGCCAGCAGCACGTCGGCCCGCGCTATGTCGGACGAGCAGTACTTC	CASSTSARAMSDEQYF